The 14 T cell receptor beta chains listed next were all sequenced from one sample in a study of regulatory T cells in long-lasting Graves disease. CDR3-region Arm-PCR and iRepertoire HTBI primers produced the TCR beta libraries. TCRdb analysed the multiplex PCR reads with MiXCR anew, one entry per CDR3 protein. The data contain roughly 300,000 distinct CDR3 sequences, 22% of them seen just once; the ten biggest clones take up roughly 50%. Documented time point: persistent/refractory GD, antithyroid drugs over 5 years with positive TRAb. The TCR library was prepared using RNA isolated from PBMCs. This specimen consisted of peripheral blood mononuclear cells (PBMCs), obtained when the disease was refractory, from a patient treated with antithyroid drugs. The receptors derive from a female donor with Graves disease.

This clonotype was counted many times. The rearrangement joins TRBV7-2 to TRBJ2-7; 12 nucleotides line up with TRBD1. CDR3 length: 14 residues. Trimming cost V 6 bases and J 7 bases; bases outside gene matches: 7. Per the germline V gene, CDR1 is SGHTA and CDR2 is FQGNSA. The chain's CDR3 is CASRTGTGGGEQYF. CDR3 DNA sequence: TGTGCCAGCAGGACCGGGACAGGGGGCGGGGAGCAGTACTTC.

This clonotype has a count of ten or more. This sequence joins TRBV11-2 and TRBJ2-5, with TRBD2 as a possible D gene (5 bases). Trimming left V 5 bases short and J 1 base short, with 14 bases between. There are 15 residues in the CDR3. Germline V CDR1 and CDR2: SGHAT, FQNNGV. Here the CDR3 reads CASSPTGSFQETQYF. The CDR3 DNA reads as TGTGCCAGCAGCCCCACGGGGTCCTTCCAAGAGACCCAGTACTTC.

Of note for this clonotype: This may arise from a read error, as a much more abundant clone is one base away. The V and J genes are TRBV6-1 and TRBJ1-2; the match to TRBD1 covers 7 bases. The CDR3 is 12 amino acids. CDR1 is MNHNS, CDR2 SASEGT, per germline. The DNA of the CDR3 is TGTGTCAGCACCGGGACAGCTTATGGCTACACCTTC. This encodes CVSTGTAYGYTF.

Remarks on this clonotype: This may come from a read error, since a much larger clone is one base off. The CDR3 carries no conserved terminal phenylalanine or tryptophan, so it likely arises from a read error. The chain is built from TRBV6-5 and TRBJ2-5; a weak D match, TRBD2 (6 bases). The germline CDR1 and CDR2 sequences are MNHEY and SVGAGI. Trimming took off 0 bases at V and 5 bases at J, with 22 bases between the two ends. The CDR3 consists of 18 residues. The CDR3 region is CASSYSIGQDYSKETQYS. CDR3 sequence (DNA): TGTGCCAGCAGTTACTCGATCGGGCAGGACTACTCGAAGGAGACCCAGTACTCC.

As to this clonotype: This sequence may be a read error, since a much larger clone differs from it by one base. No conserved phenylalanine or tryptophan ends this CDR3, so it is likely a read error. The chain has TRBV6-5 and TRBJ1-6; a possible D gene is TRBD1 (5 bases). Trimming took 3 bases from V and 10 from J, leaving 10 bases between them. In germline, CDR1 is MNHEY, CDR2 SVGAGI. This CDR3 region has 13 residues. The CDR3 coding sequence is TGTGCCAGCAGTTATCGGGGGAAATCACCCCTCCACCTT. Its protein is CASSYRGKSPLHL.

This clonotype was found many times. The CDR3 DNA sequence: TGTGCCAGCAGCTTAGGGGACAGGGGGGTTGCCTACGAGCAGTACTTC. It codes for CASSLGDRGVAYEQYF. V gene TRBV7-2 combines with J gene TRBJ2-7, with 11 bases identical to TRBD1. Germline CDR1 SGHTA, CDR2 FQGNSA. Trimming took 1 base from V and 2 from J; bases not matched to a gene: 4. This CDR3 has 16 residues.

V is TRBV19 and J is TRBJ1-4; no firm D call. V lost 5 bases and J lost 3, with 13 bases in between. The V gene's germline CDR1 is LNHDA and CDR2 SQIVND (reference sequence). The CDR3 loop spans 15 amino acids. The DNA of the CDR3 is TGTGCCAGTAGTTCGGGGATTGGCTCTAATGAAAAACTGTTTTTT. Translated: CASSSGIGSNEKLFF. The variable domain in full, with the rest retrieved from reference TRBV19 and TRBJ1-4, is DGGITQSPKYLFRKEGQNVTLSCEQNLNHDAMYWYRQDPGQGLRLIYYSQIVNDFQKGDIAEGYSVSREKKESFPLTVTSAQKNPTAFYLCASSSGIGSNEKLFFGSGTQLSVL.

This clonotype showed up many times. The CDR3 DNA reads TGTGCCAGCAGCGTCCCGACGGTTCACACTGAAGCTTTCTTT. It yields the protein CASSVPTVHTEAFF. The V and J genes are TRBV28 and TRBJ1-1, with no clear D. V lost 6 bases and J lost 3, with 14 bases in between. This CDR3 contains 14 residues. The germline V gene has CDR1 MDHEN and CDR2 SYDVKM.

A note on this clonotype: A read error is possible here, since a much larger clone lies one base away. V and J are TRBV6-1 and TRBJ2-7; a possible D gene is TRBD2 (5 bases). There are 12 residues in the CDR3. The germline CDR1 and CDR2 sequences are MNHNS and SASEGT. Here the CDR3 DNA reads TGTACCAGCGGCAGCGGTCGATGGGAGCAGTACTTC. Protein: CTSGSGRWEQYF.

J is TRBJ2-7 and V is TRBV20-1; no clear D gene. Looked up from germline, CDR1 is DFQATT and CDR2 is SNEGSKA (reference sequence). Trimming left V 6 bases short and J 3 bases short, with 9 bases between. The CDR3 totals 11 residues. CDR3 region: CSAPDNYEQYF. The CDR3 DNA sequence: TGCAGTGCCCCTGACAACTACGAGCAGTACTTC.

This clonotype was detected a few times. CDR3 coding DNA: TGTGCCAGCAGAGGGACCGCAGGTAGGAACACTGAAGCTTTCTTT. Amino acid sequence: CASRGTAGRNTEAFF. The chain recombines TRBV6-2 or TRBV6-3 with TRBJ1-1, with a tentative D call TRBD1 (5 bases). This CDR3 has 15 amino acids. The germline CDR1 and CDR2 sequences are MNHEY and SVGEGT. Trimming removed 6 bases at V and 1 base at J, with 15 bases between.

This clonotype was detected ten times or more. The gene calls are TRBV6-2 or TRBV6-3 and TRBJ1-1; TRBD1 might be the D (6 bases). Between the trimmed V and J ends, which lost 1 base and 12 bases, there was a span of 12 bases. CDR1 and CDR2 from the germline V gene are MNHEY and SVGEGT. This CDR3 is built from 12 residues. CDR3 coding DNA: TGTGCCAGCAGTTACTTGGGGGGCGTGACTTTCTTT. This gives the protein CASSYLGGVTFF.

CDR3 DNA: TGTGCCAGTAGCGGACAGGGGTACACCGGGGAGCTGTTTTTT. Protein product: CASSGQGYTGELFF. This chain connects TRBV19 to TRBJ2-2; 9 bases align to TRBD1. The J segment lost 3 bases and the V segment lost 6 bases, leaving 2 bases of the junction unmatched. The germline V gene has CDR1 LNHDA and CDR2 SQIVND (reference sequence). There are 14 residues in the CDR3.

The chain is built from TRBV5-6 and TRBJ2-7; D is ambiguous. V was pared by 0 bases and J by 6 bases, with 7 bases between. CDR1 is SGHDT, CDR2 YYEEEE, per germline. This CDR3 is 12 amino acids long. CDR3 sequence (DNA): TGTGCCAGCAGCTTGGTGGTGGGCGAGCAGTACTTC. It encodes CASSLVVGEQYF.